This T cell receptor beta chain was captured in a study of human T cells and chemical hapten exposure. Study at large: Patch tests applied 0.01% DPC to the upper back, read at 6 days. Enrolled patients were predominantly female and had alopecia areata, totalis or universalis.

Time point indicated: patch test 2, 6 weeks after DPC sensitization. Stated treatment: therapeutic diphenylcyclopropenone sensitization with weekly scalp DPC. Patches went on only after blood had been drawn each time. Unfractionated whole blood yielded the extracted total RNA. The CDR3 extends over 14 amino acids. Per germline, CDR1 KGHSH and CDR2 LQKENI. V dropped 3 bases and J dropped 4; count of bases not matched to a gene: 2. This clonotype was detected many times. TCRdb re-derived calls from the RACE reads in MiXCR, one entry per CDR3 protein. This sample carries fewer than 80,000 distinct CDR3 sequences, approximately 10% of them seen once, and the ten largest clones take approximately 7%.

V is TRBV18 and J is TRBJ2-3; 9 bases align to TRBD1. This receptor was identified in a woman between 50 and 59 years old with alopecia areata. Some clones in this sample may be carry-over from other donors' samples. Material: whole blood, obtained in connection with sensitization to the hapten diphenylcyclopropenone (DPC). CDR3 in amino acids: CASSPGQGADTQYF. In DNA form, the CDR3 reads TGTGCCAGCTCACCGGGACAGGGAGCAGATACGCAGTATTTT.